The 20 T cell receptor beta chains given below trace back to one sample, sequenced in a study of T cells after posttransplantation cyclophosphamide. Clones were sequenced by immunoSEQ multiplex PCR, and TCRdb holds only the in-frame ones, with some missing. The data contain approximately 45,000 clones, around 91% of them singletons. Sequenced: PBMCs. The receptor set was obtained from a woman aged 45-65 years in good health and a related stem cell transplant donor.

Written as DNA, the CDR3 is TGTGCCAGCAGCTTAGATCAGAACAATGAGCAGTTCTTC. Translation gives CASSLDQNNEQFF. V and J are TRBV11-3 and TRBJ2-1; D unclear. Deletions cut 0 bases from V and 5 bases from J, with 5 bases between. Germline V gene lookup returns CDR1 SGHNT and CDR2 YENEEA. The CDR3 runs 13 residues.

The CDR3 loop reads CASSLTHPRGAFF. CDR3 sequence (DNA): TGTGCCAGCAGTTTAACACACCCTCGAGGAGCTTTCTTT. V gene TRBV28 combines with J gene TRBJ1-1; D gene unclear. CDR1 and CDR2 from the germline V gene are MDHEN and SYDVKM. V lost 2 bases, J lost 10 bases, and 14 bases lay in between. The CDR3 length is 13 residues.

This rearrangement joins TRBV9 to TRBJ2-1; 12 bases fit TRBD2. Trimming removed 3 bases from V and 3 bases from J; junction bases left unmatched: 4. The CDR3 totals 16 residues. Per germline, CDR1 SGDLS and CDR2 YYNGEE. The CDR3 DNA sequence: TGTGCCAGCAGCGCCGGACTAGCGGGGAACTACAATGAGCAGTTCTTC. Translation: CASSAGLAGNYNEQFF.

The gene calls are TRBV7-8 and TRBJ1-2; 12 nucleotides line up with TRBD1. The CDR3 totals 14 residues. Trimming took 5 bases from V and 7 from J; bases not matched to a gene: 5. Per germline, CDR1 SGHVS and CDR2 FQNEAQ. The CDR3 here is CASSPGQGAGGYTF. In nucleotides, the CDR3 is TGTGCCAGCAGCCCGGGACAGGGGGCCGGTGGCTACACCTTC. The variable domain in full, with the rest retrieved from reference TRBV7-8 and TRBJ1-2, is GAGVSQSPRYKVAKRGQDVALRCDPISGHVSLFWYQQALGQGPEFLTYFQNEAQLDKSGLPSDRFFAERPEGSVSTLKIQRTQQEDSAVYLCASSPGQGAGGYTFGSGTRLTVV.

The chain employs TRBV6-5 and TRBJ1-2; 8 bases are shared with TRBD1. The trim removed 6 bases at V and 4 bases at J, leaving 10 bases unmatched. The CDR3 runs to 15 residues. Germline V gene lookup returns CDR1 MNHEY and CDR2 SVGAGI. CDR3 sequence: CASRNADRGFYGYTF. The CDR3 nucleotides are TGTGCCAGCAGGAATGCAGACAGGGGTTTCTATGGCTACACCTTC.

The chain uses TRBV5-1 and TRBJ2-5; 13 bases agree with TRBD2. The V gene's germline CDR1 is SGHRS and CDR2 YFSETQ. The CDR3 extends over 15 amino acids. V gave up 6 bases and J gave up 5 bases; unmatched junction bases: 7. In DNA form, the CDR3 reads TGCGCCAGCATACGGACTAGCGGGAGTTGGGAGACCCAGTACTTC. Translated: CASIRTSGSWETQYF.

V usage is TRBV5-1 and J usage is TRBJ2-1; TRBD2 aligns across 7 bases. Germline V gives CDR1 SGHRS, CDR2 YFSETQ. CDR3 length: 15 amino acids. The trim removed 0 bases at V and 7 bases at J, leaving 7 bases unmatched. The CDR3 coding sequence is TGCGCCAGCAGCTTGGTAGATGGGAGGGGAAATGAGCAGTTCTTC. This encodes CASSLVDGRGNEQFF.

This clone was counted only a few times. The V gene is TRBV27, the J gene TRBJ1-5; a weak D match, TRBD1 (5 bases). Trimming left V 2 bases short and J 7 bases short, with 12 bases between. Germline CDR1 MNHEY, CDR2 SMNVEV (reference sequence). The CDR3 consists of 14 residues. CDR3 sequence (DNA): TGTGCCAGCAGTTTAGGCCGGGGGAGCCAGCCCCAGCATTTT. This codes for CASSLGRGSQPQHF.

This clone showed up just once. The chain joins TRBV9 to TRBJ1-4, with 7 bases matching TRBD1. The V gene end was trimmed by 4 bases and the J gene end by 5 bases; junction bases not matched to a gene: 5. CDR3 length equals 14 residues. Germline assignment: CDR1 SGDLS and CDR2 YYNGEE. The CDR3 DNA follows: TGTGCCAGCAGCCCCTTGACAGGGAATGAAAAACTGTTTTTT. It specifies CASSPLTGNEKLFF.

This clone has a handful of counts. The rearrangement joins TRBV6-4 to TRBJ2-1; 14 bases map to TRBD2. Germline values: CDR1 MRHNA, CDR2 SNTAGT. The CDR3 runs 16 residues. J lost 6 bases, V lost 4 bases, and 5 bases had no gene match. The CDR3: CASSVETSGGANEQFF. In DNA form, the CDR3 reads TGTGCCAGCAGTGTGGAGACTAGCGGGGGGGCCAATGAGCAGTTCTTC.

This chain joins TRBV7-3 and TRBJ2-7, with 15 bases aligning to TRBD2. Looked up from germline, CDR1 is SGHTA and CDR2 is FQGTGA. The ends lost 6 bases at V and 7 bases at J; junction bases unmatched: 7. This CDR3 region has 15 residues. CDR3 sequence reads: CASRVTGLAGGEQYF. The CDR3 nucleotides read TGTGCCAGCAGGGTGACGGGACTAGCGGGAGGAGAGCAGTACTTC.

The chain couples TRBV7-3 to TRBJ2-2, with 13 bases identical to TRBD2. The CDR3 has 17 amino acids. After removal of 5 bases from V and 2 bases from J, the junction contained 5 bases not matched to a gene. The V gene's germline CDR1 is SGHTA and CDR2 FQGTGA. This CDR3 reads CASSDGTSGVNTGELFF. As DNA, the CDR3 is TGTGCCAGCAGCGATGGGACTAGCGGGGTTAACACCGGGGAGCTGTTTTTT.

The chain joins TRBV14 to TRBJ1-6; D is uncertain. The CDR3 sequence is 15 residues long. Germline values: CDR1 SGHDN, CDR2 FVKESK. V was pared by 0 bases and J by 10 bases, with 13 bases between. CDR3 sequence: CASSQEGRVRSPLHF. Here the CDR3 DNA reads TGTGCCAGCAGCCAAGAAGGGAGGGTTCGATCACCCCTCCACTTT.

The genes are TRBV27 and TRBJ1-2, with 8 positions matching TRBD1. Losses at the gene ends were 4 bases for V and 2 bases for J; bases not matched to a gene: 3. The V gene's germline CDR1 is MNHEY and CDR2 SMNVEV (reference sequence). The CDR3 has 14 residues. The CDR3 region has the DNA TGTGCCAGCAGTTCTTGGACAGGGAACTATGGCTACACCTTC. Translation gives CASSSWTGNYGYTF.

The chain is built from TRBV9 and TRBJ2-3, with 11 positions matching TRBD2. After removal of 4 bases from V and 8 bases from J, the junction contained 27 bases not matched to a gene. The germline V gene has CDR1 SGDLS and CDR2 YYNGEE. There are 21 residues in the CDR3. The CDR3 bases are TGTGCCAGCAGCACACGGGCGATAGCGGGAGGGCCTAATAGGGCGGAAGCTACGCAGTATTTT. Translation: CASSTRAIAGGPNRAEATQYF.

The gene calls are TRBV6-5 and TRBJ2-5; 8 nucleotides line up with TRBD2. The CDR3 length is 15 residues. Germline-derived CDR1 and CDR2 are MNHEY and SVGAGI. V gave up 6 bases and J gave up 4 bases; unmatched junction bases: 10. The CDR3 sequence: CASRPRGGRGETQYF. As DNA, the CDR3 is TGTGCCAGCAGACCACGGGGGGGACGGGGAGAGACCCAGTACTTC.

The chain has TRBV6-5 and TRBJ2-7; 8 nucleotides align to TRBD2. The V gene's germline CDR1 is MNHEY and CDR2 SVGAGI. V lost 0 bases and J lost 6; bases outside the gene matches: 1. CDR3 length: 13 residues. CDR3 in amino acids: CASSYSGTSEQYF. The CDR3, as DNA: TGTGCCAGCAGTTACTCGGGGACTAGCGAGCAGTACTTC.

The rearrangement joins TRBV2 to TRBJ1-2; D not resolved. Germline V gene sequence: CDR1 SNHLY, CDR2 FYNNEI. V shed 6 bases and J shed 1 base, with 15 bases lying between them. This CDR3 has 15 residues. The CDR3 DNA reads TGTGCCAGCAGGGTCCTAGGAGGCCTTAACTATGGCTACACCTTC. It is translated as CASRVLGGLNYGYTF.

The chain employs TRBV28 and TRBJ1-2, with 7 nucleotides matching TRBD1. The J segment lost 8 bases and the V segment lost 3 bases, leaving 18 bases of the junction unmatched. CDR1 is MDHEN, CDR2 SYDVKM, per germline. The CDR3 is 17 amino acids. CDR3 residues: CASSFPSTQGGAGGYTF. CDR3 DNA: TGTGCCAGCAGTTTCCCGTCGACTCAGGGGGGCGCGGGGGGCTACACCTTC.

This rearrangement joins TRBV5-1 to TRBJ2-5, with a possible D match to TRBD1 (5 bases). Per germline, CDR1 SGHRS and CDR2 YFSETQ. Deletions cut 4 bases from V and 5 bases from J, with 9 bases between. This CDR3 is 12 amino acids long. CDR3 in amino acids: CASSLDIETQYF. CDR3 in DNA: TGCGCCAGCAGCCTGGACATCGAGACCCAGTACTTC.